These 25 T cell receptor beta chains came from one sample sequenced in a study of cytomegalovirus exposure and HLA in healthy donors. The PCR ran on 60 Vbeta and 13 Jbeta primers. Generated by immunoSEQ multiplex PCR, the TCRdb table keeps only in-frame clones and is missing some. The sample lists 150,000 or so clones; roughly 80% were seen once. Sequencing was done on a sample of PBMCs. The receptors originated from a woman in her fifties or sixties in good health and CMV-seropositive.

The CDR3 region has the DNA TGTGCCAGCAGCTTATCCGGACTAGTGGGGGAGCAGTACTTC. Translation: CASSLSGLVGEQYF. The J gene is TRBJ2-7, the V gene TRBV7-2; 7 bases are shared with TRBD2. CDR1 SGHTA and CDR2 FQGNSA come from the germline V gene. Germline trimming cut 2 bases from V and 7 bases from J; bases unmatched to any gene: 8. The CDR3 runs to 14 residues.

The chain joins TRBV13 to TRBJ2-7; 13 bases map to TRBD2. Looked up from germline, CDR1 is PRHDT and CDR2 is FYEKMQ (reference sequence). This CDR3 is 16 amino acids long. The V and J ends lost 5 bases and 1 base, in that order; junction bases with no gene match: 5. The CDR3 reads CASSPGLAGTSYEQYF. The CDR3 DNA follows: TGTGCCAGCAGCCCGGGACTAGCGGGGACTTCCTACGAGCAGTACTTC.

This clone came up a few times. The CDR3 DNA follows: TGTGCCAGCAGCCACGGGGGGCGGAACTATGGCTACACCTTC. Its protein is CASSHGGRNYGYTF. The chain links TRBV6-5 to TRBJ1-2, with D possibly TRBD1 on 6 matching bases. The CDR3 is made up of 14 amino acids. V was cut by 6 bases and J by 2 bases, with 13 bases left in between. Germline V CDR1 and CDR2: MNHEY, SVGAGI.

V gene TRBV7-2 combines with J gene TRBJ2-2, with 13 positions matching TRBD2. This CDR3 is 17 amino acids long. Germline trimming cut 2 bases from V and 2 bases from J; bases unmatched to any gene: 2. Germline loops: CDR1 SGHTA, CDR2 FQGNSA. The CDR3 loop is CASSLRLAGGNTGELFF. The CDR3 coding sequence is TGTGCCAGCAGCTTAAGACTAGCGGGGGGTAACACCGGGGAGCTGTTTTTT.

CDR3 in amino acids: CASTPGSAADYEQYF. For the CDR3, the DNA is TGTGCCAGCACCCCCGGGTCGGCAGCGGATTACGAGCAGTACTTC. This sequence joins TRBV6-5 and TRBJ2-7; TRBD2 might be the D (5 bases). This CDR3 contains 15 residues. Trimming took 7 bases from V and 4 from J, leaving 20 bases between them. The germline gives CDR1 MNHEY, CDR2 SVGAGI.

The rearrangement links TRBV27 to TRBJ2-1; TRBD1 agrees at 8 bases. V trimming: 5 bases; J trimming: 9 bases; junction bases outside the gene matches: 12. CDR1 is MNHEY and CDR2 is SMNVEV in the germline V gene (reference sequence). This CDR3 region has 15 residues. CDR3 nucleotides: TGTGCCAGCAGTGATATACCGACAGGACAGGGTGAGCAGTTCTTC. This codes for CASSDIPTGQGEQFF.

The CDR3 here is CASSIRRTGNTEAFF. The CDR3 coding sequence is TGTGCCAGCAGCATCCGTCGGACAGGGAACACTGAAGCTTTCTTT. The rearrangement links TRBV5-6 to TRBJ1-1, with 7 bases identical to TRBD1. The CDR3 covers 15 residues. V lost 4 bases and J lost 1; bases outside the gene matches: 7. The germline CDR1 and CDR2 sequences are SGHDT and YYEEEE.

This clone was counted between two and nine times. CDR3 nucleotide sequence: TGCGCCAGCAGCCAGGGACGGGGGTTAGAGGCTTTCTTT. Translation gives CASSQGRGLEAFF. The gene calls are TRBV4-3 and TRBJ1-1; D may be TRBD1 (5 bases). Germline V CDR1 and CDR2: LGHNA, YSLEER. Trimming left V 3 bases short and J 11 bases short, with 16 bases between. This CDR3 has 13 residues.

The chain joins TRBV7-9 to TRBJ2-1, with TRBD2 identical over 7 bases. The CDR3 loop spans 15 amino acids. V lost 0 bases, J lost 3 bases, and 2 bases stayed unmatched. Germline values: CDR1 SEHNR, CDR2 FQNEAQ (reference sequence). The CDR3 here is CASSLAAGDYNEQFF. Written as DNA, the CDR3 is TGTGCCAGCAGCTTAGCTGCGGGGGACTACAATGAGCAGTTCTTC.

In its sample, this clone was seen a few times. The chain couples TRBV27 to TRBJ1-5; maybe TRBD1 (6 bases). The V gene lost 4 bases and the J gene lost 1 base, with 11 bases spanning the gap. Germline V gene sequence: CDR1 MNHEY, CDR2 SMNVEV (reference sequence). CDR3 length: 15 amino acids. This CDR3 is CASSWEGTSNQPQHF. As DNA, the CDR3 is TGTGCCAGCAGTTGGGAGGGGACAAGCAATCAGCCCCAGCATTTT.

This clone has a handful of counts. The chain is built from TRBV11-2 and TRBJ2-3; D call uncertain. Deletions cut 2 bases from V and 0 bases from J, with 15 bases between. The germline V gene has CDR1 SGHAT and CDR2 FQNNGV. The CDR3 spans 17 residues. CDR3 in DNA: TGTGCCAGCAGCTTAAGGCAGGTCTCGGCTAGCACAGATACGCAGTATTTT. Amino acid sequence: CASSLRQVSASTDTQYF. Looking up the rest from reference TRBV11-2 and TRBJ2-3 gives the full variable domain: EAGVAQSPRYKIIEKRQSVAFWCNPISGHATLYWYQQILGQGPKLLIQFQNNGVVDDSQLPKDRFSAERLKGVDSTLKIQPAKLEDSAVYLCASSLRQVSASTDTQYFGPGTRLTVL.

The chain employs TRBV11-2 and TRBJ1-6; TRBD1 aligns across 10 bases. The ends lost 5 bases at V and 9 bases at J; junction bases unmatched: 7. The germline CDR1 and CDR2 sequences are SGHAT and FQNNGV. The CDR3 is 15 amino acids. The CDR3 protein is CASSAVDRGSSPLHF. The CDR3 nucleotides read TGTGCCAGCAGCGCGGTGGACAGGGGGAGTTCACCCCTCCACTTT.

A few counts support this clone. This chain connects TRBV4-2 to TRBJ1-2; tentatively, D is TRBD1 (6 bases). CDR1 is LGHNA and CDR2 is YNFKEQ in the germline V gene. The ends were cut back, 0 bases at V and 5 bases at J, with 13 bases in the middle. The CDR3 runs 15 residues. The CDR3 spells CASSQESTGKYGYTF. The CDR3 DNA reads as TGTGCCAGCAGCCAAGAAAGTACAGGGAAATATGGCTACACCTTC.

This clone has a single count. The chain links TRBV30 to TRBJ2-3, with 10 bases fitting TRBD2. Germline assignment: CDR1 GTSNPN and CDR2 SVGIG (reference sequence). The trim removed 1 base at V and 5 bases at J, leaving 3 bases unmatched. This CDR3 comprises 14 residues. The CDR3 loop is CAWSERGGRDTQYF. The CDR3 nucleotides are TGTGCCTGGAGTGAGCGGGGGGGAAGAGATACGCAGTATTTT.

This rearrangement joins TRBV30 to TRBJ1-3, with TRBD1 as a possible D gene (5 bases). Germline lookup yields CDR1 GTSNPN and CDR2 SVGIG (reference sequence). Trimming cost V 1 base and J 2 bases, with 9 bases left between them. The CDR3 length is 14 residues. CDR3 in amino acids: CAWSAGVPGNTIYF. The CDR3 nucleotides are TGTGCCTGGAGTGCGGGGGTCCCTGGAAACACCATATATTTT.

In DNA form, the CDR3 reads TGTGCCTGTCGGGACAGTAGAAACACCATATATTTT. As protein: CACRDSRNTIYF. This chain uses TRBV30 with TRBJ1-3, with 7 bases fitting TRBD1. Germline values: CDR1 GTSNPN, CDR2 SVGIG (reference sequence). The CDR3 has 12 residues. J lost 5 bases, V lost 6 bases, and 4 bases had no gene match.

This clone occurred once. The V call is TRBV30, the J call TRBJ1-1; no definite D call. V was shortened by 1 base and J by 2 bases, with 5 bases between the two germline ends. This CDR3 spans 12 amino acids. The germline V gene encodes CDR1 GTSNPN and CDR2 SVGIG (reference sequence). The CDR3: CAWSGGNTEAFF. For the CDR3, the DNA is TGTGCCTGGAGTGGCGGAAACACTGAAGCTTTCTTT.

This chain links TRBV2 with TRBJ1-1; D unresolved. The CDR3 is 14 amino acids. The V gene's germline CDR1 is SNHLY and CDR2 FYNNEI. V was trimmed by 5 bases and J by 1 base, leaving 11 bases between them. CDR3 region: CASSRIQTNTEAFF. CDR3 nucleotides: TGTGCCAGCAGTAGAATACAGACGAACACTGAAGCTTTCTTT. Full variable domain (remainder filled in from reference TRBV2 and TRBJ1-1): EPEVTQTPSHQVTQMGQEVILRCVPISNHLYFYWYRQILGQKVEFLVSFYNNEISEKSEIFDDQFSVERPDGSNFTLKIRSTKLEDSAMYFCASSRIQTNTEAFFGQGTRLTVV.

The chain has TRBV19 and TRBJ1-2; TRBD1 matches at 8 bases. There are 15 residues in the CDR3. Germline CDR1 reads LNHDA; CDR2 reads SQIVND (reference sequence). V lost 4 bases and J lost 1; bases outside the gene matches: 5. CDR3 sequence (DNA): TGTGCCAGTAGTAGTCAGGGGGCTTTTAACTATGGCTACACCTTC. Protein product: CASSSQGAFNYGYTF.

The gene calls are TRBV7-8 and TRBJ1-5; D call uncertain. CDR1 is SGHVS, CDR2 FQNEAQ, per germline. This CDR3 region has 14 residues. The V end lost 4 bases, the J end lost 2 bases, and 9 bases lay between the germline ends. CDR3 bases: TGTGCCAGCAGCTCATCCGGGGGCAATCAGCCCCAGCATTTT. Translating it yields CASSSSGGNQPQHF. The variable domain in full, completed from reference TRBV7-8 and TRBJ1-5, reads GAGVSQSPRYKVAKRGQDVALRCDPISGHVSLFWYQQALGQGPEFLTYFQNEAQLDKSGLPSDRFFAERPEGSVSTLKIQRTQQEDSAVYLCASSSSGGNQPQHFGDGTRLSIL.

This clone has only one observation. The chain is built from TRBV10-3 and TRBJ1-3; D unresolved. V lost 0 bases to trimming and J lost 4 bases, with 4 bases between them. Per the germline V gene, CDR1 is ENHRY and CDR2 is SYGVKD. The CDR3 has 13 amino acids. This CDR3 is CAISESIGNTIYF. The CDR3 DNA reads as TGTGCCATCAGTGAGTCTATAGGAAACACCATATATTTT.

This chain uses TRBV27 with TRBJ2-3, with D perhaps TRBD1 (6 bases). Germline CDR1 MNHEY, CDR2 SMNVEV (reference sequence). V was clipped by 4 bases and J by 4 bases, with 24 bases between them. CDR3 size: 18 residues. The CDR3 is CASSSGRTGTRGSDTQYF. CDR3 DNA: TGTGCCAGCAGTTCGGGTCGTACCGGGACAAGAGGCTCAGATACGCAGTATTTT.

CDR3 region: CASSRTGPYEQYF. The CDR3 bases are TGTGCCAGTAGCCGGACAGGTCCCTACGAGCAGTACTTC. The chain is built from TRBV19 and TRBJ2-7; 7 bases fit TRBD1. The germline V gene encodes CDR1 LNHDA and CDR2 SQIVND (reference sequence). The V gene end was trimmed by 6 bases and the J gene end by 2 bases; junction bases not matched to a gene: 4. This CDR3 contains 13 residues.

The CDR3 DNA is TGTGCCAGCAGCGCGGGAGGAGGCAATCAGCCCCAGCATTTT. The encoded protein is CASSAGGGNQPQHF. The V gene is TRBV28, the J gene TRBJ1-5; D ambiguous. The CDR3 has 14 residues. Trimming left V 6 bases short and J 2 bases short, with 11 bases between. Germline loops: CDR1 MDHEN, CDR2 SYDVKM.

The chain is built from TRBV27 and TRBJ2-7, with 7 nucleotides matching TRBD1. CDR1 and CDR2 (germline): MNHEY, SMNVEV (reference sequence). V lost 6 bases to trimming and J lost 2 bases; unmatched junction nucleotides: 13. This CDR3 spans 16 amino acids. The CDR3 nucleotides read TGTGCCAGCAGCGCCCTAACCGGGACAGACCCCTACGAGCAGTACTTC. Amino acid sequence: CASSALTGTDPYEQYF.